The 11 T cell receptor beta chains listed next were all sequenced from one sample in a study of blood T cell repertoires in COVID-19. Repertoires were generated with immunoSEQ multiplex PCR, while TCRdb's copy carries only in-frame clones and drops some. The repertoire holds 30,000 to 45,000 clones, with roughly 90% as singletons. The sequenced material came from peripheral blood. Receptors were obtained from a man between 65 and 79 years old with acute or convalescent COVID-19.

This chain joins TRBV2 and TRBJ1-4, with TRBD1 matching over 9 bases. Germline CDR1 and CDR2: SNHLY and FYNNEI. This CDR3 region has 13 residues. The junction had 3 bases not matched to a gene; V was cut back by 9 bases and J by 4 bases. The CDR3 bases are TGTGCCAGGTCGGGACAGGGTAATGAAAAACTGTTTTTT. It yields the protein CARSGQGNEKLFF. The full variable domain, completed using reference TRBV2 and TRBJ1-4, is EPEVTQTPSHQVTQMGQEVILRCVPISNHLYFYWYRQILGQKVEFLVSFYNNEISEKSEIFDDQFSVERPDGSNFTLKIRSTKLEDSAMYFCARSGQGNEKLFFGSGTQLSVL.

The chain is built from TRBV28 and TRBJ1-6; a possible D gene is TRBD1 (6 bases). The V gene lost 4 bases and the J gene lost 14 bases, with 27 bases spanning the gap. From germline, CDR1 is MDHEN and CDR2 SYDVKM. The CDR3 loop spans 17 amino acids. CDR3 amino acids: CASSSPTGLTWKLALHF. CDR3 coding DNA: TGTGCCAGCAGTTCCCCGACAGGCCTGACCTGGAAATTGGCCCTCCACTTT.

The chain employs TRBV27 and TRBJ1-5; 11 nucleotides align to TRBD1. Germline CDR1 and CDR2: MNHEY and SMNVEV (reference sequence). Trimming took 2 bases from V and 1 from J; bases not matched to a gene: 10. The CDR3 is 19 residues long. CDR3 sequence: CASSLGWGQGDSSNQPQHF. CDR3 nucleotide sequence: TGTGCCAGCAGTTTAGGTTGGGGACAGGGGGATTCGAGCAATCAGCCCCAGCATTTT.

This chain uses TRBV28 with TRBJ1-6, with 9 bases aligning to TRBD1. Germline V gene data show CDR1 as MDHEN and CDR2 as SYDVKM. With V trimmed by 3 bases and J by 0 bases, 6 bases remained unmatched. There are 18 residues in the CDR3. This chain's CDR3 is CASSFGWDRDSYNSPLHF. The CDR3 region has the DNA TGTGCCAGCAGTTTTGGGTGGGACAGGGACTCCTATAATTCACCCCTCCACTTT.

V gene TRBV27 combines with J gene TRBJ1-2, with TRBD1 identical over 10 bases. The CDR3 is made up of 13 amino acids. Per the germline V gene, CDR1 is MNHEY and CDR2 is SMNVEV (reference sequence). The V segment lost 5 bases and the J segment 8 bases; nucleotides outside the gene matches: 5. The CDR3 sequence: CASSRGQGTGYTF. The CDR3 nucleotides are TGTGCCAGCAGTAGGGGACAGGGGACGGGCTACACCTTC.

The rearrangement uses TRBV5-1 and TRBJ2-1; D is unclear. The germline V and J ends were trimmed by 0 bases and 0 bases, with 7 bases remaining between them. The CDR3 covers 15 residues. Germline V gives CDR1 SGHRS, CDR2 YFSETQ. The CDR3 DNA is TGCGCCAGCAGCTTGGAAGCATCCTCCTACAATGAGCAGTTCTTC. Residues: CASSLEASSYNEQFF.

This clone was observed once. The chain links TRBV11-1 to TRBJ2-2; D may be TRBD2 (7 bases). CDR1 is SGHAT and CDR2 is FQDESV in the germline V gene (reference sequence). This CDR3 is built from 14 residues. V shed 5 bases and J shed 5 bases, with 12 bases lying between them. As DNA, the CDR3 is TGTGCCAGCAGCCAAGGGGGGGGGACCGGGGAGCTGTTTTTT. Protein sequence: CASSQGGGTGELFF.

The chain combines TRBV5-1 with TRBJ1-1, with a possible D match to TRBD1 (5 bases). Germline-derived CDR1 and CDR2 are SGHRS and YFSETQ. V lost 0 bases and J lost 5, with 14 bases in between. The CDR3 extends over 15 amino acids. CDR3 region: CASSLAGQGGTEAFF. The DNA for the CDR3 is TGCGCCAGCAGCTTGGCCGGGCAGGGAGGGACTGAAGCTTTCTTT.

The table lists this clone with a count of one. The chain recombines TRBV6-5 with TRBJ2-7, with 9 bases matching TRBD1. Germline V gene lookup returns CDR1 MNHEY and CDR2 SVGAGI. This CDR3 has 13 residues. The V gene end was trimmed by 5 bases and the J gene end by 4 bases; junction bases not matched to a gene: 3. This CDR3 reads CASSRTGVYEQYF. CDR3 nucleotide sequence: TGTGCCAGCAGTAGGACAGGGGTGTACGAGCAGTACTTC.

CDR3 nucleotides: TGTGCCAGCAGTACGCCAGGCCAACGCACAGATACGCAGTATTTT. Residues: CASSTPGQRTDTQYF. This chain joins TRBV28 and TRBJ2-3, with no clear D. Germline CDR1 reads MDHEN; CDR2 reads SYDVKM. This CDR3 is built from 15 residues. Trimming removed 5 bases at V and 1 base at J, with 13 bases between.

The chain is built from TRBV21-1 and TRBJ2-7; the listed D gene, TRBD2, was not tested against the DNA. TRBV21-1 is labeled a pseudogene. This CDR3 is 15 amino acids long. The CDR3 sequence: CASSAIRAETYEQYF. DNA for the CDR3: TGTGCCAGCAGCGCGATAAGAGCGGAGACCTACGAGCAGTACTTC.